Listed below are T cell receptor beta chains from one sample, sequenced in a study of T cells in Graves' hyperthyroidism and ophthalmopathy. TCRdb independently ran MiXCR on the multiplex PCR reads; one entry per CDR3 protein. The data contain under 650,000 distinct CDR3 sequences, about a sixth of them singletons. Source material: blood. Every receptor here comes from a woman aged 25 to 39 with Graves' hyperthyroidism. Both conserved end residues are part of each CDR3. The D gene is left open where the match is weak. Clone size is shown for a subset of rows, as once, few, many or a class of expanded clone.

>TRBJ1-4|few|NA|TRBV10-2
TGCGCCAGCAGTGGGCTCGGAAGAGGGGCAGAAAAACTGTTTTTT
CASSGLGRGAEKLFF
>TRBJ2-3|many|NA|TRBV7-2
TGTGCCAGCAGCCGGAGCGGGTGGGATACGCAGTATTTT
CASSRSGWDTQYF
>TRBJ2-3|many|NA|TRBV2
TGTGCCAGCACTCAGGCAGGGGCATGGGATACGCAGTATTTT
CASTQAGAWDTQYF
>TRBJ1-5|many|NA|TRBV28
TGTGCCAGCAGTTTAGGGGGTACTCAGCCCCAGCATTTT
CASSLGGTQPQHF
>TRBJ1-5|few|TRBD1|TRBV30
TGTGCCTGGAGTGGCCCCTACGGGACAGGAATTAATCAGCCCCAGCATTTT
CAWSGPYGTGINQPQHF
>TRBJ2-7|many|NA|TRBV27
TGTGCCAGCAGTCCGGGCCCAAATCCGGGATCCTACGAGCAGTACTTC
CASSPGPNPGSYEQYF
>TRBJ2-1|NA|NA|TRBV18
TGTGCCAGCTCACCACCGACCGTTGAGCAGTTCTTC
CASSPPTVEQFF
>TRBJ2-7|few|TRBD1|TRBV6-1
TGTGCCAGCAGTATAAAGACAGGGGGCCCCTACGAGCAGTACTTC
CASSIKTGGPYEQYF
>TRBJ1-1|few|NA|TRBV6-1
TGTGCCAGCAAGGACACGTCGAACACTGAAGCTTTCTTT
CASKDTSNTEAFF
>TRBJ1-2|many|NA|TRBV15
TGTGCCACCAGCAGAGATGGAAGGGATGGCTACACCTTC
CATSRDGRDGYTF
>TRBJ2-1|NA|NA|TRBV19
TGTGCCAGTGGCGACAGAGGGGAGTTACACAATGAGCAGTTCTTC
CASGDRGELHNEQFF
>TRBJ1-4|NA|NA|TRBV7-9
TGTGCCAGCAGTCAAAGGGGACAAACTAATGAAAAACTGTTTTTT
CASSQRGQTNEKLFF
>TRBJ2-5|NA|TRBD2|TRBV20-1
TGCAGTGCTAACCCCTTCCCTCCGCGGGAGGCCCAAGAGACCCAGTACTTC
CSANPFPPREAQETQYF
>TRBJ1-4|many|NA|TRBV10-3
TGTGCCATCAGTTCAGGGACCAACAATGAAAAACTGTTTTTT
CAISSGTNNEKLFF
>TRBJ2-7|many|TRBD1|TRBV2
TGTGCCAGCAGTGAAAAGGGACAGGGGTTCGACGAGCAGTACTTC
CASSEKGQGFDEQYF
>TRBJ2-3|NA|NA|TRBV5-5
TGTGCCAGCAGCCTGCCAGGTCCCTTCGCCTCGGATACGCAGTATTTT
CASSLPGPFASDTQYF
>TRBJ2-1|many|NA|TRBV20-1
TGCAGTGCTAGAGAAAGGGGCGGGACCTACAATGAGCAGTTCTTC
CSARERGGTYNEQFF
>TRBJ2-5|many|TRBD2|TRBV5-1
TGCGCCAGCAGCTTGACGGTAATAGCGGGAGCGGAGACCCAGTACTTC
CASSLTVIAGAETQYF
>TRBJ1-5|few|NA|TRBV20-1
TGCAGTGCTAAGGTACAGAATAGCAATCAGCCCCAGCATTTT
CSAKVQNSNQPQHF